The sequence of this T cell receptor beta chain was determined in a study of blood T cell repertoires in COVID-19 (TCRdb year 2020). About the study as a whole: The collaborator samples originated in the United States, Italy and Spain and spanned the acute and convalescent phases of COVID-19. Where HLA class I and class II types were available, the types were taken from metadata supplied by the sample provider, not from assay-based typing. Deeply sampled blood TCRbeta repertoires from subjects exposed to, actively infected with, or recovered from COVID-19 were included in the dataset. The prospective study material was composed of cDNA or gDNA derived from T cells, B-cell-depleted T cells, or PBMCs. The samples were drawn from two sources: the first 160 participants of the ongoing ImmuneRACE study, and fewer than 1,500 subjects contributed by 6 global collaborators. Sample metadata almost always included a de-identified subject ID, COVID-19 status, age in years and sex. The repertoires were released in a freely available public database intended as a resource for research on the immune response to SARS-CoV-2.

As to this clone: Its antigen is unknown. No base quality values were provided; no much bigger clone lies one nucleotide off.

What the authors observed across the whole study: The quantity of clinical and demographic metadata differed by source and by participant and was supplied without curation.

TCRbeta CDR3 regions were amplified from genomic DNA using the immunoSEQ Assay, a bias-controlled multiplex PCR. The authors processed their data as follows. The number of nucleated cells in each sample was estimated from the amplification of reference gene primers within the assay. To quantify the absolute abundance of each unique TCRbeta CDR3 rearrangement, sequence reads were collapsed and filtered. For each sample, productive Simpson clonality was calculated as the square root of Simpson's diversity index over productive rearrangements. The source is immuneACCESS, and TCRdb retained only in-frame sequences with V and J called. Part of the clones is not carried over; for the studies checked, unresolved V genes explain less than half of this, and the remainder is unexplained. That table furnishes V, J and clone size, whereas the DNA furnished D and trimming. The sample records tens of thousands of clones, around 90% of which are singletons. The ten largest clones take up around a fifth of the sample.

Collaborating institutions collected whole blood in K2EDTA tubes following their own protocols. For TCRbeta analysis, collaborator samples were shipped as frozen whole blood, as isolated PBMCs, or as DNA extracted from either sample type. CDR1 and CDR2 were assigned from the germline V gene as MDHEN and SYDVKM. Trimming takes 11 bases from V and 8 bases from J, and the germline ends sit 15 bases apart. From cysteine to phenylalanine, the CDR3 is 12 amino acids long. Only the CDR3 portion is preserved as DNA: 36 bases, with reading frame beginning at the first base. Sequenced: peripheral blood. This clonotype was obtained from a woman of 80 years or more with acute or convalescent COVID-19. The receptor chain draws on TRBV28 and TRBJ1-4, with the identity of the D gene unclear. The base sequence is TGTGCCGGAATGTCGCGAGGGGAAAAACTGTTTTTT. This yields the protein CAGMSRGEKLFF.